This T cell receptor beta chain was recorded in a study of cytomegalovirus exposure and HLA in healthy donors. General observations from the study: Most of the TCR beta V segments (in an earlier analysis) were productive either about 87% or about 30% of the time. Three chains linked to CMV were shown in vitro to be specific for CMV antigens.

About this clone itself: As yet, its antigen is unknown.

CDR1 is SEHNR, CDR2 FQNEAQ, per germline (reference sequence). This CDR3 comprises 12 residues. V was trimmed by 4 bases and J by 4 bases, leaving 5 bases between them. The PCR employed 60 Vbeta primers together with 13 Jbeta primers. Profiled with immunoSEQ multiplex PCR; TCRdb holds only in-frame clones, not every one. The sample yields roughly 120,000 clones, roughly four fifths seen once. This TCR was sampled from a male donor in good health and CMV-seropositive. Specimen: PBMCs. J is TRBJ1-5 and V is TRBV7-9, with D hard to call. The CDR3 nucleotides are TGTGCCAGCAGCTCCCTTAATCAGCCCCAGCATTTT. Protein sequence: CASSSLNQPQHF.